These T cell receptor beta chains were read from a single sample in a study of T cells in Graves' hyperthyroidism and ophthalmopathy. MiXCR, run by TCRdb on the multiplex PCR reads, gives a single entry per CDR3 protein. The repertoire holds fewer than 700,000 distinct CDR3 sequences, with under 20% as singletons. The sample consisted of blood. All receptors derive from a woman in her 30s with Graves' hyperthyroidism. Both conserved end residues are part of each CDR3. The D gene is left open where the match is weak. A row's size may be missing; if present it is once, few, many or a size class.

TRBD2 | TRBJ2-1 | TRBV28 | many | CASRDGRELSEQFF | TGTGCCAGCAGGGATGGGCGGGAGTTAAGTGAGCAGTTCTTC
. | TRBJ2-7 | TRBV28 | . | CASSFSGQYEQYF | TGTGCCAGCAGTTTTTCCGGACAATACGAGCAGTACTTC
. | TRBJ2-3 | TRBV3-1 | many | CASSQVGLPNTQYF | TGTGCCAGCAGCCAAGTTGGCCTCCCAAATACGCAGTATTTT
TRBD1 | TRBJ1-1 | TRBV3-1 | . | CASSPHRGAEAFF | TGTGCCAGCAGCCCTCACAGGGGTGCTGAAGCTTTCTTT
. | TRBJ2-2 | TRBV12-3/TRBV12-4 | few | CASSLFGLARSNTGELFF | TGTGCCAGCAGTTTATTCGGTCTAGCGAGGTCGAACACCGGGGAGCTGTTTTTT
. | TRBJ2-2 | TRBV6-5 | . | CASSYPGPLNTGELFF | TGTGCCAGCAGTTACCCGGGACCTTTGAACACCGGGGAGCTGTTTTTT
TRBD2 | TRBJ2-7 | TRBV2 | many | CASSGILAGGPSSYEQYF | TGTGCCAGCAGTGGGATTCTAGCGGGAGGCCCGAGCTCCTACGAGCAGTACTTC
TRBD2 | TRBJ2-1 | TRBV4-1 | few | CASSQVAGAGNEQFF | TGCGCCAGCAGCCAAGTAGCGGGAGCTGGGAATGAGCAGTTCTTC
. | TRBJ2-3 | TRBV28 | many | CASSKGHLDTQYF | TGTGCCAGCAGTAAGGGACACTTAGATACGCAGTATTTT
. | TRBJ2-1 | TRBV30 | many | CAWSERNEQFF | TGTGCCTGGAGTGAAAGGAATGAGCAGTTCTTC
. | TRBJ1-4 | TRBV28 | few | CASSLKLEKLFF | TGTGCCAGCAGTCTCAAGCTTGAAAAACTGTTTTTT
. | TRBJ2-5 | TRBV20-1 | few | CSAEGYQETQYF | TGCAGCGCCGAGGGGTACCAAGAGACCCAGTACTTC
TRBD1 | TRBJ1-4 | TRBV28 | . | CASSPGQVIEKLFF | TGTGCCAGCAGCCCGGGACAGGTTATCGAAAAACTGTTTTTT
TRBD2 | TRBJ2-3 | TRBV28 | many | CASSPTSGRASKVRTDTQYF | TGTGCCAGCAGCCCCACTAGCGGGAGGGCCAGCAAGGTGCGCACAGATACGCAGTATTTT